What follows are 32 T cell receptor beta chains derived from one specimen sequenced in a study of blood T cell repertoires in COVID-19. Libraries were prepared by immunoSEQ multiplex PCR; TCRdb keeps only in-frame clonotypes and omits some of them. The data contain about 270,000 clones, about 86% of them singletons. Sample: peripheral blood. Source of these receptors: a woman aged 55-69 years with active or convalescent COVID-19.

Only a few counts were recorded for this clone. CDR3 sequence reads: CASSEAPGGFYEQYF. The DNA of the CDR3 is TGTGCCAGCAGTGAAGCTCCGGGGGGGTTCTACGAGCAGTACTTC. The V call is TRBV6-1, the J call TRBJ2-7, with TRBD2 identical over 8 bases. This CDR3 comprises 15 residues. Germline CDR1 MNHNS, CDR2 SASEGT. With 0 bases clipped from V and 3 bases from J, the junction kept 4 bases outside the gene matches.

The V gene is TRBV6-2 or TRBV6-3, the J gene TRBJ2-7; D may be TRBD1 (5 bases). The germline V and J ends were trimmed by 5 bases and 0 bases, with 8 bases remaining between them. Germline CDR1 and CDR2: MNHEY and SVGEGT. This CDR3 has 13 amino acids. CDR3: CASSLQASYEQYF. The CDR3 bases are TGTGCCAGCAGTCTACAGGCCTCCTACGAGCAGTACTTC.

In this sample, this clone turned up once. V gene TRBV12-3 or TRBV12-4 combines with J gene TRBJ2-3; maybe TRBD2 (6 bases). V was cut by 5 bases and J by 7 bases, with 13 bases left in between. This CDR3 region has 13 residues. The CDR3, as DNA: TGTGCCAGCAGTAAGGACTACGTGAATACGCAGTATTTT. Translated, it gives CASSKDYVNTQYF.

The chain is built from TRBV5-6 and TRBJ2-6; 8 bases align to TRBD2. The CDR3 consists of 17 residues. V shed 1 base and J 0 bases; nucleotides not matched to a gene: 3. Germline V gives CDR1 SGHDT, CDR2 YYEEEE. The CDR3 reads CASSLRGTSSGANVLTF. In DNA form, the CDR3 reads TGTGCCAGCAGCTTGAGGGGGACTAGCTCTGGGGCCAACGTCCTGACTTTC.

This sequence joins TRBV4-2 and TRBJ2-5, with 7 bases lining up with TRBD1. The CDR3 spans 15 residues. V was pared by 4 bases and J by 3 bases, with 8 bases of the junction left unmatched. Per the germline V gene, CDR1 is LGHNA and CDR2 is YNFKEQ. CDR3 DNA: TGTGCCAGCAGCCTTTCGCGGCAGGGGGAAGAGACCCAGTACTTC. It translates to CASSLSRQGEETQYF.

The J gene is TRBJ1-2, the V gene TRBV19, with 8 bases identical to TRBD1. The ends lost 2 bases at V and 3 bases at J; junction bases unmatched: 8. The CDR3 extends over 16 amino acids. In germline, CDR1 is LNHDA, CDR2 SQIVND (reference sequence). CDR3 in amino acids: CASSILRQGSDYGYTF. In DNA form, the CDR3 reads TGTGCCAGTAGTATACTCCGACAGGGGAGCGACTATGGCTACACCTTC.

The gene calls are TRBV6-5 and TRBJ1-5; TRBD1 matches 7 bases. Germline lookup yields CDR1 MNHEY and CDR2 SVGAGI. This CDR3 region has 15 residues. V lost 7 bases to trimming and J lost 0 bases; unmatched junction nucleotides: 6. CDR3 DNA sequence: TGTGCCAGCACCAGGGGACAGCATAGCAATCAGCCCCAGCATTTT. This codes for CASTRGQHSNQPQHF.

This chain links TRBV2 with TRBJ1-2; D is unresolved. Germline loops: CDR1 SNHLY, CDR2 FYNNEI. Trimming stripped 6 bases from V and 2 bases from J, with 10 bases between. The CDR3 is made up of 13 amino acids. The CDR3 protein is CASRKAGNYGYTF. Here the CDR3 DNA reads TGTGCCAGCAGGAAGGCGGGAAACTATGGCTACACCTTC.

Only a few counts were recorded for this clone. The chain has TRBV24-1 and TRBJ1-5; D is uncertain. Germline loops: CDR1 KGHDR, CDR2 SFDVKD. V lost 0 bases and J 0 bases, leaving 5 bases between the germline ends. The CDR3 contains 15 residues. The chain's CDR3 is CATSDLQFSNQPQHF. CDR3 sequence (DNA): TGTGCCACCAGTGATTTGCAGTTTAGCAATCAGCCCCAGCATTTT.

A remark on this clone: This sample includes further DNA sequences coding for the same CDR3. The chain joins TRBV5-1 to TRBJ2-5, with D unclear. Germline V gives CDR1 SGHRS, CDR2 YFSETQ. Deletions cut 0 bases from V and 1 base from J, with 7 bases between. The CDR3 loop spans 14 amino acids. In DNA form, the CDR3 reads TGCGCCAGCAGCTTGGTAGGCGGCCAAGAGACCCAGTACTTC. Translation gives CASSLVGGQETQYF. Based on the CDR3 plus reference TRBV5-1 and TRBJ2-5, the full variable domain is KAGVTQTPRYLIKTRGQQVTLSCSPISGHRSVSWYQQTPGQGLQFLFEYFSETQRNKGNFPGRFSGRQFSNSRSEMNVSTLELGDSALYLCASSLVGGQETQYFGPGTRLLVL.

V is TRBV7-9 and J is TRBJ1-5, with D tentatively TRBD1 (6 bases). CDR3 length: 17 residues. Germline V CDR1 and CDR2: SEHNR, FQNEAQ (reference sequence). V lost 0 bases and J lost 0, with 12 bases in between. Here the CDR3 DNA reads TGTGCCAGCAGCTTAGCCACAGGGCCTTATAGCAATCAGCCCCAGCATTTT. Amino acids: CASSLATGPYSNQPQHF. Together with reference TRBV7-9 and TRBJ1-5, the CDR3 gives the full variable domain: DTGVSQNPRHKITKRGQNVTFRCDPISEHNRLYWYRQTLGQGPEFLTYFQNEAQLEKSRLLSDRFSAERPKGSFSTLEIQRTEQGDSAMYLCASSLATGPYSNQPQHFGDGTRLSIL.

CDR3 region: CASSLDTYNEQFF. CDR3 in DNA: TGTGCCAGCAGCCTCGACACGTACAATGAGCAGTTCTTC. This chain connects TRBV7-9 to TRBJ2-1, with no clear D. V lost 5 bases and J 4 bases, leaving 9 bases between the germline ends. The CDR3 extends over 13 amino acids. CDR1 and CDR2 from the germline V gene are SEHNR and FQNEAQ (reference sequence).

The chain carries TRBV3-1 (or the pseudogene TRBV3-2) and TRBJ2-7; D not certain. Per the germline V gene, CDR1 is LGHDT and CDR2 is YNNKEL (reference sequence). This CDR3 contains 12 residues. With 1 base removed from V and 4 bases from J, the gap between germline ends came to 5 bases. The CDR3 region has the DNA TGTGCCAGCAGCCAAGTTGAGTACGAGCAGTACTTC. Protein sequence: CASSQVEYEQYF.

This CDR3 is CSAYGGNTEAFF. The CDR3 DNA is TGCAGCGCCTACGGGGGGAACACTGAAGCTTTCTTT. J is TRBJ1-1 and V is TRBV29-1, with D possibly matching TRBD1 (5 bases). V was clipped by 7 bases and J by 1 base, with 10 bases between them. This CDR3 has 12 amino acids. CDR1 and CDR2 from the germline V gene are SQVTM and ANQGSEA.

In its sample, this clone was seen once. The CDR3 region has the DNA TGTGCCAGCAGCGTGCGGGACAGGCAATACACTAATTCACCCCTCCACTTT. Translated: CASSVRDRQYTNSPLHF. This sequence joins TRBV9 and TRBJ1-6; 8 nucleotides line up with TRBD1. Germline V lookup: CDR1 SGDLS, CDR2 YYNGEE. Trimming at V came to 2 bases and at J to 6 bases, leaving 10 bases not matched to a gene. The length of the CDR3 is 17 residues.

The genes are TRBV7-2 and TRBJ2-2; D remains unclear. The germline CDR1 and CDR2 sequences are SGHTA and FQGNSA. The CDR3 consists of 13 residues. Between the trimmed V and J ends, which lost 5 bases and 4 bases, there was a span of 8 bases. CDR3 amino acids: CASSPGGTGELFF. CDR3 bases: TGTGCCAGCAGCCCGGGTGGCACCGGGGAGCTGTTTTTT.

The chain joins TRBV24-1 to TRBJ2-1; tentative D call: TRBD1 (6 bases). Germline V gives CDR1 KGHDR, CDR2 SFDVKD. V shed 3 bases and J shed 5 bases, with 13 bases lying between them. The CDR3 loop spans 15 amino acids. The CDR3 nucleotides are TGTGCCACCAGTGATGATAGGGGACAAGACAATGAGCAGTTCTTC. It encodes CATSDDRGQDNEQFF.

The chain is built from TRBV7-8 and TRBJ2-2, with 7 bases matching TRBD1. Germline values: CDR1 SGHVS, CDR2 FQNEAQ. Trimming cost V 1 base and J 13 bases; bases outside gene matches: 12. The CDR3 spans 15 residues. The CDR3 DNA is TGTGCCAGCAGCTTAGGACAGGGCGAGCTTGGGTTGCTGTTTTTT. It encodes CASSLGQGELGLLFF.

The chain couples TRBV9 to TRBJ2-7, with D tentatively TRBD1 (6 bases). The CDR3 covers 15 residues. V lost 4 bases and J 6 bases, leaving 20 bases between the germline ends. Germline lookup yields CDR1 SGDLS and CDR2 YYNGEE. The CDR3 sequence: CASSPMGHTEGEQYF. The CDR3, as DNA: TGTGCCAGCAGCCCGATGGGACATACAGAGGGCGAGCAGTACTTC.

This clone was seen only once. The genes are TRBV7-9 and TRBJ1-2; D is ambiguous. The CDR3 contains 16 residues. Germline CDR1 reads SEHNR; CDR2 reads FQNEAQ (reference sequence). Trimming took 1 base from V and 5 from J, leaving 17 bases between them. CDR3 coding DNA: TGTGCCAGCAGCTTAGAGGTGGCGCTTTCGGGTTATGGCTACACCTTC. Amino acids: CASSLEVALSGYGYTF.

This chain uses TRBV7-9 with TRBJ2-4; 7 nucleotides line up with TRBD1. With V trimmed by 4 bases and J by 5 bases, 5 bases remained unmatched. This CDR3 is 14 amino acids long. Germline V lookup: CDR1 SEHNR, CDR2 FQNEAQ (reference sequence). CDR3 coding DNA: TGTGCCAGCAGCTCGACAGGGTTTGAAAACATTCAGTACTTC. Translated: CASSSTGFENIQYF.

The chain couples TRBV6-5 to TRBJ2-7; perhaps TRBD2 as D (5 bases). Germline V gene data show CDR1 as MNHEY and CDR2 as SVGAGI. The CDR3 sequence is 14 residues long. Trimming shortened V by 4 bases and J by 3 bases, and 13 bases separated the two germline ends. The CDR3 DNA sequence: TGTGCCAGCAGTTCCCGAGAGGGAAGCTACGAGCAGTACTTC. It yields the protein CASSSREGSYEQYF.

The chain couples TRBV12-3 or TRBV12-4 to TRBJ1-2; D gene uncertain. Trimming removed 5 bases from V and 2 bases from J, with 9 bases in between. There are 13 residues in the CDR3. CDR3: CASSPSLNYGYTF. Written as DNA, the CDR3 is TGTGCCAGCAGTCCTTCTCTCAACTATGGCTACACCTTC.

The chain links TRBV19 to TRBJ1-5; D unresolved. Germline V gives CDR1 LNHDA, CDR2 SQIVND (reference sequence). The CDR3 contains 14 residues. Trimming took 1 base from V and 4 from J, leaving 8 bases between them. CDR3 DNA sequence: TGTGCCAGTAGTATAGTGACGGGGAATCAGCCCCAGCATTTT. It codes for CASSIVTGNQPQHF.

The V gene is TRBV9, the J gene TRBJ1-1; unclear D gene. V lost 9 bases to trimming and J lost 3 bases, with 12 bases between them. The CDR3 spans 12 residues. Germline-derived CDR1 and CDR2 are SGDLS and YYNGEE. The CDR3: CATRLVDTEAFF. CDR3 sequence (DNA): TGTGCCACCAGACTAGTGGACACTGAAGCTTTCTTT.

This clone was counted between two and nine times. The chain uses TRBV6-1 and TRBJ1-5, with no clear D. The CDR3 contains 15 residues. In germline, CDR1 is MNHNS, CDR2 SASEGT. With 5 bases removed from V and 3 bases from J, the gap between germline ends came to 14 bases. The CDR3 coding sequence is TGTGCCAGCAGTTCTACCCGCGGGGACAATCAGCCCCAGCATTTT. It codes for CASSSTRGDNQPQHF.

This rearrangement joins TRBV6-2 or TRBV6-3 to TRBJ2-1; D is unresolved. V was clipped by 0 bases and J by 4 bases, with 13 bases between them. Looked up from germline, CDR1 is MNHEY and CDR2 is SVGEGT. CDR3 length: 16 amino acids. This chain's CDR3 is CASSYSIGSLYNEQFF. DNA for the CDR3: TGTGCCAGCAGTTACTCGATCGGGTCTCTGTACAATGAGCAGTTCTTC.

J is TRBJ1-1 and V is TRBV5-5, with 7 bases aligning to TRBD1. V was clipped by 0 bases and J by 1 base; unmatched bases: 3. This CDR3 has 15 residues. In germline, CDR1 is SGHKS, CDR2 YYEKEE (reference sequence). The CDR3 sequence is CASSLVAGGNTEAFF. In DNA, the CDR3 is TGTGCCAGCAGCTTGGTGGCAGGGGGGAACACTGAAGCTTTCTTT.

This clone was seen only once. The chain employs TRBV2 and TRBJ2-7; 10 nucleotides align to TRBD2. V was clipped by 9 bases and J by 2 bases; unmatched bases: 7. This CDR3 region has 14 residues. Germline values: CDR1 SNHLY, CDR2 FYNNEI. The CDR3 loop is CARGASGGTYEQYF. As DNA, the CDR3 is TGTGCCAGGGGGGCTAGCGGGGGCACCTACGAGCAGTACTTC.

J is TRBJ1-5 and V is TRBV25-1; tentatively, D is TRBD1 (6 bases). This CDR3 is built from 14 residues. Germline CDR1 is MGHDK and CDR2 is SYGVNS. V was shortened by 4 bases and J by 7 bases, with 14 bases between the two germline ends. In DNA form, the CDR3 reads TGTGCCAGCAGTGGTTCAGGGGTGGGACAGCCCCAGCATTTT. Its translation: CASSGSGVGQPQHF.

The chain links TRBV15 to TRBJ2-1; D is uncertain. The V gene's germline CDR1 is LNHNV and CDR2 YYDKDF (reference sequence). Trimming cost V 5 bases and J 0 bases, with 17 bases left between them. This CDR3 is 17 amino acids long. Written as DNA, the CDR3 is TGTGCCACCAGCGGAAGAAGAGAGGCAGACTCCTACAATGAGCAGTTCTTC. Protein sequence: CATSGRREADSYNEQFF. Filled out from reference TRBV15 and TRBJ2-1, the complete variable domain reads DAMVIQNPRYQVTQFGKPVTLSCSQTLNHNVMYWYQQKSSQAPKLLFHYYDKDFNNEADTPDNFQSRRPNTSFCFLDIRSPGLGDTAMYLCATSGRREADSYNEQFFGPGTRLTVL.

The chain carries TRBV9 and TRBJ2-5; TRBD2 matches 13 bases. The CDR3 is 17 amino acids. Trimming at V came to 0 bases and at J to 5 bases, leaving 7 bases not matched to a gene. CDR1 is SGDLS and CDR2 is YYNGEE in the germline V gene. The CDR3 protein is CASSVAWTSGGKETQYF. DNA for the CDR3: TGTGCCAGCAGCGTAGCTTGGACTAGCGGGGGTAAGGAGACCCAGTACTTC.